The entry that follows covers one T cell receptor (beta chain) sequence. The target antigen is unknown. The sample comes from a study of T cell responses to AZD1222 COVID-19 vaccine. Whole-study results and caveats: AZD1222 recipients seropositive at baseline numbered only six or seven. White British donors predominated, females outnumbered males, and clonal diversity was possibly underestimated.

Sequenced by immunoSEQ multiplex PCR; TCRdb stores in-frame clones only, minus some. Of about 160,000 clones listed, roughly 90% are singletons. The sequenced sample was peripheral blood, obtained 28 days after the second AZD1222 dose. The sequence was obtained from an adult who received the AZD1222 COVID-19 vaccine.

CDR3 loop: CASSLEGKNTEAFF. CDR3 sequence (DNA): TGCGCCAGCAGCTTGGAGGGCAAGAACACTGAAGCTTTCTTT. V usage is TRBV5-1 and J usage is TRBJ1-1; no definite D call. Germline V gene lookup returns CDR1 SGHRS and CDR2 YFSETQ. There are 14 residues in the CDR3. Trimming removed 0 bases from V and 1 base from J, with 7 bases in between.